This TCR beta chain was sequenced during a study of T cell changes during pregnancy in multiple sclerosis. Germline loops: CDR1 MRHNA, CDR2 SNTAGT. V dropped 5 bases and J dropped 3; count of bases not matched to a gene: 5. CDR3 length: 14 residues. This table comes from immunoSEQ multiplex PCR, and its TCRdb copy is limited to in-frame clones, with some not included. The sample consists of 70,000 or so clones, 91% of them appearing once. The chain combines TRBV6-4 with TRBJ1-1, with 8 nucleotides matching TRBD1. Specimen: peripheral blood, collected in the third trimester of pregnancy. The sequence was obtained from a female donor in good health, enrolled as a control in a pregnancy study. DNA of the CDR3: TGTGCCAGCAGTCCAGGACAGGGAGACACTGAAGCTTTCTTT. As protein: CASSPGQGDTEAFF.